A selection of T cell receptor beta chains follows, all from one sample in a study of cytotoxic CD8 clonotypes in ibrutinib-treated CLL. The assay was immunoSEQ multiplex PCR, and TCRdb's table has in-frame clones only and misses some. The sample has over 140,000 clones, around 84% seen once. Sequencing used PBMCs, obtained after 36 months of ibrutinib treatment. The receptor source for this set is a human donor with chronic lymphocytic leukemia. The CDR3 runs from the conserved cysteine through the conserved F or W. Fields, in order: D gene, J gene, V gene, clone size, CDR3 DNA, CDR3 protein. A D gene is named only where the DNA matches it firmly. Some rows mark clone size as missing; the rest say once, few, many or name a class of expanded clone.

d_call: TRBD1
j_call: TRBJ2-7
v_call: TRBV27
clone_size: NA
cdr3_nt: TGTGCCAGCATCTCCGGGACAGGGGTCGAGCAGTACTTC
cdr3_aa: CASISGTGVEQYF

d_call: NA
j_call: TRBJ1-1
v_call: TRBV6-1
clone_size: once
cdr3_nt: TGTGCCAGCAGAGGACAGATTGAAGCTTTCTTT
cdr3_aa: CASRGQIEAFF

d_call: NA
j_call: TRBJ2-7
v_call: TRBV2
clone_size: NA
cdr3_nt: TGTGCCAGCAGTGAGGTCAGGACGATCTACGAGCAGTACTTC
cdr3_aa: CASSEVRTIYEQYF

d_call: TRBD1
j_call: TRBJ1-4
v_call: TRBV2
clone_size: NA
cdr3_nt: TGTGCCAGTTCCGGGACAGGGAATGAAAAACTGTTTTTT
cdr3_aa: CASSGTGNEKLFF

d_call: NA
j_call: TRBJ2-5
v_call: TRBV19
clone_size: NA
cdr3_nt: TGTGCCAGTAGTCGGTCGGGCCGGGGCAGAGAGACCCAGTACTTC
cdr3_aa: CASSRSGRGRETQYF

d_call: TRBD1
j_call: TRBJ2-7
v_call: TRBV28
clone_size: few
cdr3_nt: TGTGCCAGCAGTCCTGGGACAGCCCACCTCGAGCAGTACTTC
cdr3_aa: CASSPGTAHLEQYF

d_call: NA
j_call: TRBJ1-5
v_call: TRBV19
clone_size: NA
cdr3_nt: TGTGCCAGTAGGATGGGGACGGGGCCCCAGCATTTT
cdr3_aa: CASRMGTGPQHF

d_call: TRBD1
j_call: TRBJ2-2
v_call: TRBV7-6
clone_size: NA
cdr3_nt: TGTGCCAGCAGCTTATTGGGACAGGGGGGCACCGGGGAGCTGTTTTTT
cdr3_aa: CASSLLGQGGTGELFF

d_call: NA
j_call: TRBJ1-1
v_call: TRBV6-5
clone_size: once
cdr3_nt: TGTGCCAGCAGTTTACAAGAGAACACTGAAGCTTTCTTT
cdr3_aa: CASSLQENTEAFF

d_call: TRBD1
j_call: TRBJ1-3
v_call: TRBV2
clone_size: NA
cdr3_nt: TGTGCCAGCAGGGGGACAGGACCCCCCTCTGGAAACACCATATATTTT
cdr3_aa: CASRGTGPPSGNTIYF

d_call: NA
j_call: TRBJ1-1
v_call: TRBV2
clone_size: NA
cdr3_nt: TGTGCCAGCAGTGAATTTGCCTACACTGAAGCTTTCTTT
cdr3_aa: CASSEFAYTEAFF

d_call: TRBD2
j_call: TRBJ2-1
v_call: TRBV11-2
clone_size: NA
cdr3_nt: TGTGCCAGCAGCTTATGGGCTAGCGGACAAGAGAATGAGCAGTTCTTC
cdr3_aa: CASSLWASGQENEQFF

d_call: TRBD2
j_call: TRBJ2-3
v_call: TRBV5-1
clone_size: NA
cdr3_nt: TGCGCCAGCAGCTTGGAGTTAGCGGGGGCCACAGATACGCAGTATTTT
cdr3_aa: CASSLELAGATDTQYF

d_call: TRBD1
j_call: TRBJ1-1
v_call: TRBV4-2
clone_size: NA
cdr3_nt: TGTGCCAGCAGCCAAGATTCGGGACAGGGGGGGGCTTTCTTT
cdr3_aa: CASSQDSGQGGAFF

d_call: TRBD1
j_call: TRBJ1-5
v_call: TRBV19
clone_size: NA
cdr3_nt: TGTGCCAGTACCCCAGGGGGTCAGCCCCAGCCCCAGCATTTT
cdr3_aa: CASTPGGQPQPQHF

d_call: NA
j_call: TRBJ1-5
v_call: TRBV4-1
clone_size: NA
cdr3_nt: TGCGCCAGCAGCCAAGGGGAATATAGCAATCAGCCCCAGCATTTT
cdr3_aa: CASSQGEYSNQPQHF

d_call: TRBD2
j_call: TRBJ2-7
v_call: TRBV18
clone_size: NA
cdr3_nt: TGTGCCAGCTCAAAGAGTAGCGGGAGTACGGTGAACGAGCAGTACTTC
cdr3_aa: CASSKSSGSTVNEQYF

d_call: NA
j_call: TRBJ1-2
v_call: TRBV19
clone_size: few
cdr3_nt: TGTGCCAGTAGTATACAAGGACAGCCCCATGGCTACACCTTC
cdr3_aa: CASSIQGQPHGYTF

d_call: NA
j_call: TRBJ1-2
v_call: TRBV9
clone_size: NA
cdr3_nt: TGTGCCAGCATGAGGCAGGATAATGGCTACACCTTC
cdr3_aa: CASMRQDNGYTF

d_call: NA
j_call: TRBJ1-1
v_call: TRBV5-8
clone_size: NA
cdr3_nt: TGTGCCAGCAGCTTGCACACTGAAGCTTTCTTT
cdr3_aa: CASSLHTEAFF

d_call: TRBD1
j_call: TRBJ1-6
v_call: TRBV7-9
clone_size: few
cdr3_nt: TGTGCCAGCAGCTTGGGGGGGACAGGTCCAGCTTCACCCCTCCACTTT
cdr3_aa: CASSLGGTGPASPLHF

d_call: NA
j_call: TRBJ1-5
v_call: TRBV6-1
clone_size: once
cdr3_nt: TGTGCCAGCAGTGAAGGTGGGCCCCAGCATTTT
cdr3_aa: CASSEGGPQHF

d_call: NA
j_call: TRBJ2-2
v_call: TRBV11-3
clone_size: NA
cdr3_nt: TGTGCCAGCAGCTCCGGTTTGGGTAGCGGATACACCGGGGAGCTGTTTTTT
cdr3_aa: CASSSGLGSGYTGELFF

d_call: TRBD2
j_call: TRBJ2-7
v_call: TRBV6-5
clone_size: NA
cdr3_nt: TGTGCCAGCAGTTACTCTCTAGCGGGAGGGCCGGGTGAGCAGTACTTC
cdr3_aa: CASSYSLAGGPGEQYF

d_call: NA
j_call: TRBJ1-5
v_call: TRBV28
clone_size: NA
cdr3_nt: TGTGCCAGCAGTTTACTTAAGGGTAGTCAGCCCCAGCATTTT
cdr3_aa: CASSLLKGSQPQHF

d_call: TRBD1
j_call: TRBJ2-1
v_call: TRBV28
clone_size: once
cdr3_nt: TGTGCCAGCATGACAGGGAATAATTGGAGCAATGAGCAGTTCTTC
cdr3_aa: CASMTGNNWSNEQFF

d_call: TRBD2
j_call: TRBJ2-1
v_call: TRBV11-2
clone_size: NA
cdr3_nt: TGTGCCAGCAGCGACAGGACTAGCTTTGAGCAGTTCTTC
cdr3_aa: CASSDRTSFEQFF

d_call: NA
j_call: TRBJ1-1
v_call: TRBV15
clone_size: NA
cdr3_nt: TGTGCCACCAAATTTACAGGGAACACTGAAGCTTTCTTT
cdr3_aa: CATKFTGNTEAFF

d_call: NA
j_call: TRBJ2-5
v_call: TRBV28
clone_size: NA
cdr3_nt: TGTGCCAGCAGTTTAAGATTTCGGCGGACCCAGTACTTC
cdr3_aa: CASSLRFRRTQYF

d_call: NA
j_call: TRBJ1-3
v_call: TRBV6-1
clone_size: once
cdr3_nt: TGTGCCAGCCTGGGCAGCGGAAACACCATATATTTT
cdr3_aa: CASLGSGNTIYF

d_call: NA
j_call: TRBJ1-3
v_call: TRBV15
clone_size: NA
cdr3_nt: TGTGCCACCAGCAGAGTCTCTACCATGGCAGCCATAGTATATTTT
cdr3_aa: CATSRVSTMAAIVYF

d_call: TRBD2
j_call: TRBJ2-3
v_call: TRBV7-3
clone_size: NA
cdr3_nt: TGTGCCAGCAGCGCGGGACTAGGGTATCAACGCACAGATACGCAGTATTTT
cdr3_aa: CASSAGLGYQRTDTQYF

d_call: NA
j_call: TRBJ2-7
v_call: TRBV30
clone_size: few
cdr3_nt: TGTGCCTGGAGCGGGGGCCGCTACGAGCAGTACTTC
cdr3_aa: CAWSGGRYEQYF

d_call: NA
j_call: TRBJ1-1
v_call: TRBV19
clone_size: few
cdr3_nt: TGTGCCAGTAGTATCGTCGTAGGGACCACTGAAGCTTTCTTT
cdr3_aa: CASSIVVGTTEAFF

d_call: TRBD2
j_call: TRBJ2-7
v_call: TRBV7-2
clone_size: NA
cdr3_nt: TGTGCCAGCAGCTTAACGGCGGGAGCGTCCTACGAGCAGTACTTC
cdr3_aa: CASSLTAGASYEQYF